The 17 T cell receptor beta chains below all came from one sample that was sequenced in a study of blood T cell repertoires in COVID-19. Only in-frame clones appear in the TCRdb table, and some are missing; sequencing was by immunoSEQ multiplex PCR. The sample lists 150,000 to 200,000 clones; more than 65% were seen once. Sequenced input: peripheral blood. The receptors derive from a woman of 80 years or more with acute or convalescent COVID-19.

The V and J genes are TRBV5-1 and TRBJ2-1; D perhaps matches TRBD2 (5 bases). V was shortened by 0 bases and J by 9 bases, with 16 bases between the two germline ends. The CDR3 is 15 amino acids. The germline V gene has CDR1 SGHRS and CDR2 YFSETQ. This chain's CDR3 is CASSLVGARRGEQFF. The CDR3 DNA follows: TGCGCCAGCAGCTTGGTGGGCGCCCGCCGGGGTGAGCAGTTCTTC.

The chain links TRBV5-1 to TRBJ1-4; 10 bases fit TRBD1. There are 16 residues in the CDR3. Germline V gene sequence: CDR1 SGHRS, CDR2 YFSETQ. V lost 4 bases to trimming and J lost 1 base; unmatched junction nucleotides: 4. CDR3 loop: CASSGGQGITNEKLFF. DNA for the CDR3: TGCGCCAGCAGCGGGGGACAGGGGATAACTAATGAAAAACTGTTTTTT.

This clone was counted once. This chain uses TRBV3-1 (or the pseudogene TRBV3-2) with TRBJ1-2; TRBD1 agrees at 8 bases. This CDR3 has 14 residues. V dropped 1 base and J dropped 8; count of bases not matched to a gene: 6. The germline V gene has CDR1 LGHDT and CDR2 YNNKEL (reference sequence). The CDR3 bases are TGTGCCAGCAGCCAAGTTTCCGGGACAGGAGGCTACACCTTC. It yields the protein CASSQVSGTGGYTF.

This clone was observed a single time. V and J are TRBV4-1 and TRBJ1-3; 8 bases agree with TRBD1. The CDR3 is 15 residues long. The V gene end was trimmed by 1 base and the J gene end by 4 bases; junction bases not matched to a gene: 3. The germline CDR1 and CDR2 sequences are MGHRA and YSYEKL. The CDR3 reads CASSQVRTGGNTIYF. The CDR3 region has the DNA TGCGCCAGCAGCCAAGTCAGGACAGGGGGAAACACCATATATTTT.

In this sample, this clone turned up a few times. The V and J genes are TRBV7-9 and TRBJ1-1; no clear D gene. The ends were cut back, 2 bases at V and 0 bases at J, with 7 bases in the middle. The length of the CDR3 is 14 residues. Germline assignment: CDR1 SEHNR and CDR2 FQNEAQ (reference sequence). The chain's CDR3 is CASSLTVMNTEAFF. The DNA for the CDR3 is TGTGCCAGCAGCTTAACGGTCATGAACACTGAAGCTTTCTTT.

The V call is TRBV5-1, the J call TRBJ1-1; unclear D gene. Germline V gene data show CDR1 as SGHRS and CDR2 as YFSETQ. The CDR3 is 13 residues long. V gave up 4 bases and J gave up 2 bases, with 9 bases separating them. The CDR3 nucleotides are TGCGCCAGCAGCGGGCCAGGCAACACTGAAGCTTTCTTT. Amino acid sequence: CASSGPGNTEAFF. Filled out from reference TRBV5-1 and TRBJ1-1, the complete variable domain reads KAGVTQTPRYLIKTRGQQVTLSCSPISGHRSVSWYQQTPGQGLQFLFEYFSETQRNKGNFPGRFSGRQFSNSRSEMNVSTLELGDSALYLCASSGPGNTEAFFGQGTRLTVV.

Note on this clone: Other DNA sequences in this sample translate to the same CDR3. The rearrangement uses TRBV7-9 and TRBJ1-2; the D gene is possibly TRBD1 (5 bases). V was pared by 5 bases and J by 5 bases, with 9 bases between. CDR3 length: 12 amino acids. Germline CDR1 reads SEHNR; CDR2 reads FQNEAQ (reference sequence). The CDR3 DNA reads TGTGCCAGCAGCCCTGGGGCATATGGCTACACCTTC. It yields the protein CASSPGAYGYTF. Filled out from reference TRBV7-9 and TRBJ1-2, the complete variable domain reads DTGVSQNPRHKITKRGQNVTFRCDPISEHNRLYWYRQTLGQGPEFLTYFQNEAQLEKSRLLSDRFSAERPKGSFSTLEIQRTEQGDSAMYLCASSPGAYGYTFGSGTRLTVV.

A single count supports this clone. The genes are TRBV3-1 (or the pseudogene TRBV3-2) and TRBJ1-4; 7 bases align to TRBD1. The CDR3 sequence is 14 residues long. Germline V gives CDR1 LGHDT, CDR2 YNNKEL (reference sequence). V lost 4 bases to trimming and J lost 4 bases; unmatched junction nucleotides: 3. CDR3 residues: CASSRGQNNEKLFF. The DNA of the CDR3 is TGTGCCAGCAGCCGGGGACAGAATAATGAAAAACTGTTTTTT.

The CDR3 loop reads CASSLNGLNTEAFF. The CDR3 nucleotides are TGTGCCAGCAGCTTAAACGGGTTGAACACTGAAGCTTTCTTT. V and J are TRBV7-9 and TRBJ1-1; D unresolved. The CDR3 spans 14 residues. Trimming removed 2 bases from V and 0 bases from J, with 7 bases in between. The germline V gene encodes CDR1 SEHNR and CDR2 FQNEAQ (reference sequence).

The rearrangement uses TRBV5-6 and TRBJ2-2; TRBD2 matches at 8 bases. CDR1 and CDR2 (germline): SGHDT, YYEEEE. This CDR3 comprises 15 residues. V shed 5 bases and J 4 bases; nucleotides not matched to a gene: 7. The CDR3 reads CASSYSGMSTGELFF. The CDR3 region has the DNA TGTGCCAGCAGTTATAGCGGGATGAGCACCGGGGAGCTGTTTTTT.

The chain has TRBV5-1 and TRBJ2-5; possibly TRBD1 for D (5 bases). This CDR3 region has 13 residues. With 0 bases removed from V and 4 bases from J, the gap between germline ends came to 7 bases. Germline V CDR1 and CDR2: SGHRS, YFSETQ. Here the CDR3 DNA reads TGCGCCAGCAGCTTGGCAGGGCCAGAGACCCAGTACTTC. Protein sequence: CASSLAGPETQYF.

The chain employs TRBV28 and TRBJ1-5, with 9 bases aligning to TRBD1. Germline V lookup: CDR1 MDHEN, CDR2 SYDVKM. This CDR3 has 12 residues. Unmatched junction bases numbered 5, after V lost 11 bases and J lost 6 bases. The CDR3 loop is CAVTGGLQPQHF. The CDR3 bases are TGTGCCGTCACAGGGGGCCTTCAGCCCCAGCATTTT.

The sample holds a few counts of this clone. The rearrangement links TRBV5-1 to TRBJ1-2, with 8 bases identical to TRBD1. The CDR3 extends over 16 amino acids. Unmatched junction bases numbered 11, after V lost 0 bases and J lost 7 bases. CDR1 is SGHRS and CDR2 is YFSETQ in the germline V gene. CDR3 loop: CASSLAAGQVLGGYTF. The CDR3, as DNA: TGCGCCAGCAGCTTGGCCGCGGGACAGGTCCTGGGTGGCTACACCTTC. The full variable domain, in which reference TRBV5-1 and TRBJ1-2 provide the parts outside the CDR3, is KAGVTQTPRYLIKTRGQQVTLSCSPISGHRSVSWYQQTPGQGLQFLFEYFSETQRNKGNFPGRFSGRQFSNSRSEMNVSTLELGDSALYLCASSLAAGQVLGGYTFGSGTRLTVV.

The chain carries TRBV24-1 and TRBJ2-2, with TRBD1 matching over 10 bases. Germline assignment: CDR1 KGHDR and CDR2 SFDVKD. V was clipped by 0 bases and J by 7 bases; unmatched bases: 4. This CDR3 has 16 residues. CDR3 residues: CATSDLSGQGSGELFF. The CDR3 DNA reads TGTGCCACCAGTGATTTGTCGGGACAGGGGAGCGGGGAGCTGTTTTTT.

The chain combines TRBV3-1 (or the pseudogene TRBV3-2) with TRBJ2-6, with a weak D call TRBD1 (5 bases). Looked up from germline, CDR1 is LGHDT and CDR2 is YNNKEL (reference sequence). This CDR3 is built from 16 residues. V was cut by 5 bases and J by 2 bases, with 13 bases left in between. The CDR3 bases are TGTGCCAGCAGCGTAAAAGGGGTCCCTGGGGCCAACGTCCTGACTTTC. This gives the protein CASSVKGVPGANVLTF.

The chain employs TRBV7-8 and TRBJ2-1; a possible D gene is TRBD1 (5 bases). The CDR3 totals 14 residues. Per germline, CDR1 SGHVS and CDR2 FQNEAQ. V was trimmed by 4 bases and J by 8 bases, leaving 15 bases between them. The CDR3 bases are TGTGCCAGCAGCTGGGGCCAGCAGATGGATGAGCAGTTCTTC. It specifies CASSWGQQMDEQFF.

This sequence joins TRBV4-1 and TRBJ2-1, with 9 bases matching TRBD2. From germline, CDR1 is MGHRA and CDR2 YSYEKL. The V and J ends lost 3 bases and 1 base, in that order; junction bases with no gene match: 7. The CDR3 length is 17 residues. This chain's CDR3 is CASSQHSAGGSYNEQFF. The DNA of the CDR3 is TGCGCCAGCAGCCAGCACTCAGCGGGAGGATCCTACAATGAGCAGTTCTTC.